The text below deals with one TCR beta chain. This clonotype was observed at least ten times. This clone's antigen is unknown. One base away there is no much larger clone; base qualities are not given. The library relied on PCR. The run used an Illumina HiSeq 2500. To normalize quantification of the TCRbeta repertoire, the TCR libraries were built with molecular barcoding that relied on unique molecular identifiers. TCRdb reprocessing: public reads trimmed at Q25 with fastp, clones called with MiXCR, in-frame beta chains kept. Every entry covers one CDR3 protein and lists the most common genes and DNA from its rows. The sample contains a few hundred thousand distinct CDR3 sequences, more than 20% of them found a single time. The top ten clones comprise around 4.8% of the sample. The sample belongs to a study of T-cell reconstitution after alpha-beta-depleted transplantation in children (TCRdb year 2016). General notes on the study: Using TCR repertoire profiling, the study followed T-cell immune reconstitution in a quantitative way in children after TCRalphabeta/CD19-depleted allogeneic hematopoietic cell transplantation. Summary of the overall study and its limitations: The apparently early alphabetaT-cell count recovery about two months after transplant was reportedly dependent on only several hundred rapidly expanded clones derived from non-depleted graft cells. Over the following months the frequencies of hyperexpanded clones went down, and after one year T-cell counts and TCRbeta diversity were mostly credited to newly produced T cells. The high TCRbeta diversity at day 60 in some patients was ascribed to recipient T cells and intrathymic progenitors that had survived conditioning.

Sample treatment or condition, as interpreted from the label and publication: allogeneic hematopoietic cell transplantation with graft depleted of TCRalphabeta T cells and CD19 B cells. The transplant recipients were children given TCRalphabeta/CD19-depleted allogeneic hematopoietic cell grafts. Ends trimmed: V by 6 bases, J by 4 bases; bases unmatched to a gene: 4. From its cysteine to its phenylalanine, the CDR3 spans 14 amino acids. Of the read, only the CDR3 DNA is kept; its 42 bases are in frame from base 1. The source material was PBMCs, mostly from graft donor cells, sampled 360 days after TCRalphabeta/CD19-depleted stem cell transplant. This clonotype was obtained from a female patient under 10 years old who had a stem cell transplant for congenital amegakaryocytic thrombocytopenia, so the T cells may come from the graft donor. The sequence links TRBV12-3 or TRBV12-4 to TRBJ1-4, with 8 middle bases fitting TRBD1. The nucleotide sequence is given as TGTGCCAGCAGCCGGACAGGGCGTAATGAAAAACTGTTTTTT. Translated, it gives CASSRTGRNEKLFF.